The 4 T cell receptor beta chains below all came from one sample that was sequenced in a study of vaccination and CD4 T cells after COVID-19. Treatment of the sample: roughly nine-day PBMC culture with coronavirus spike peptide pools or control peptides (ViraFEST assay). Sequenced with the Oncomine TCR Beta short-read assay was DNA taken from cultured CD4+ T cells. MiXCR, run by TCRdb on the PCR reads, gives a single entry per CDR3 protein. The sample lists approximately 11,000 distinct CDR3 sequences; around 75% were seen once. Their target antigens are unknown. The sequenced sample consisted of CD4+ T cells from blood, cultured in vitro. These TCRs come from a human donor who had recovered from COVID-19.

This clonotype is termed medium-sized. The chain combines TRBV6-1 with TRBJ2-5; D possibly matches TRBD1 or TRBD2 (6 bases each). CDR1 and CDR2 from the germline V gene are MNHNS and SASEGT. The CDR3 runs 14 residues. Trimming cost V 6 bases and J 4 bases, with 15 bases left between them. CDR3 protein: CASSKGGSGETQYF. The CDR3 region has the DNA TGTGCCAGCAGCAAGGGGGGTAGCGGAGAGACCCAGTACTTC.

The chain employs TRBV12-3 or TRBV12-4 and TRBJ2-1; D uncertain. The ends were cut back, 2 bases at V and 8 bases at J, with 7 bases in the middle. The CDR3 runs 12 residues. This CDR3 is CASSLIGYEQFF. The DNA for the CDR3 is TGTGCCAGCAGTTTAATTGGGTATGAGCAGTTCTTC.

The rearrangement joins TRBV6-1 to TRBJ1-5; D not resolved. This CDR3 has 14 residues. Germline V gene sequence: CDR1 MNHNS, CDR2 SASEGT. Trimming took 5 bases from V and 0 from J, leaving 8 bases between them. CDR3 DNA: TGTGCCAGCAGTAGAACCTATAGCAATCAGCCCCAGCATTTT. Protein sequence: CASSRTYSNQPQHF.

The V gene is TRBV18, the J gene TRBJ1-2; a weak D match, TRBD1 (5 bases). The length of the CDR3 is 13 residues. Trimming shortened V by 2 bases and J by 6 bases, and 10 bases separated the two germline ends. Germline values: CDR1 KGHSH, CDR2 LQKENI. CDR3 region: CASSPDATDGYTF. CDR3 nucleotides: TGTGCCAGCTCACCAGATGCGACAGATGGCTACACCTTC.